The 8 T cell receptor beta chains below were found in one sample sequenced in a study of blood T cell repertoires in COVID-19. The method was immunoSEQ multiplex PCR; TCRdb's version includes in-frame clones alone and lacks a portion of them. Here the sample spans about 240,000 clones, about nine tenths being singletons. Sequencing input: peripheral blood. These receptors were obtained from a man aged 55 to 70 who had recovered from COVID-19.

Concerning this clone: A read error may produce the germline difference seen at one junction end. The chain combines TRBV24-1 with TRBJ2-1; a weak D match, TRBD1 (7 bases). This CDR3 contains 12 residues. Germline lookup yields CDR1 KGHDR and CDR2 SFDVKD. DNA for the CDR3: TGTGCCACCAGTGACCGATCGGGACAGCGGGTCTTC. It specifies CATSDRSGQRVF.

The CDR3 loop is CATIRPRVGNTEAFF. As DNA, the CDR3 is TGTGCCACTATAAGACCCAGGGTGGGGAACACTGAAGCTTTCTTT. V and J are TRBV19 and TRBJ1-1; D is possibly TRBD1 (5 bases). This CDR3 region has 15 residues. Germline V gives CDR1 LNHDA, CDR2 SQIVND (reference sequence). Trimming removed 10 bases at V and 1 base at J, with 19 bases between.

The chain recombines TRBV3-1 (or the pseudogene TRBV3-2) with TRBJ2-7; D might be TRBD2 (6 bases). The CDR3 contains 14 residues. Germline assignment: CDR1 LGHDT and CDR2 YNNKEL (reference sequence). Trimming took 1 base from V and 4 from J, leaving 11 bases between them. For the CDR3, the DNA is TGTGCCAGCAGCCAAGGGGACTTCGCTTACGAGCAGTACGTC. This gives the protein CASSQGDFAYEQYV.

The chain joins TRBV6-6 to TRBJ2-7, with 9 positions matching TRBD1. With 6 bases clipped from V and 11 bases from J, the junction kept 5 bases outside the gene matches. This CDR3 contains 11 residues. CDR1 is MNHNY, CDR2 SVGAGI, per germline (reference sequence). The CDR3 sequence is CASRGGQGKYF. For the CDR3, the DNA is TGTGCCAGCAGGGGGGGACAGGGAAAGTACTTC.

Here the CDR3 reads CASSYGTGNVGEKLFF. CDR3 in DNA: TGTGCCAGCAGTTACGGGACAGGGAACGTGGGTGAAAAACTGTTTTTT. This rearrangement joins TRBV6-6 to TRBJ1-4, with 9 positions matching TRBD1. Germline CDR1 MNHNY, CDR2 SVGAGI (reference sequence). This CDR3 is built from 16 residues. J gave up 7 bases and V 2 bases, and 8 bases lay outside the gene matches.

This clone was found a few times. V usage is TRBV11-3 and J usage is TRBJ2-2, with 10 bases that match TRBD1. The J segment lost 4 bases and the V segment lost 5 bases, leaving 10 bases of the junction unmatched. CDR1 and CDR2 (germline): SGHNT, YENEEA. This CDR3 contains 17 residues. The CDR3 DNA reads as TGTGCCAGCAGCCCACAACCGGGACAGGGGAGCACCGGGGAGCTGTTTTTT. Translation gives CASSPQPGQGSTGELFF. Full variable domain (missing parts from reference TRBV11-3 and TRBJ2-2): EAGVVQSPRYKIIEKKQPVAFWCNPISGHNTLYWYLQNLGQGPELLIRYENEEAVDDSQLPKDRFSAERLKGVDSTLKIQPAELGDSAVYLCASSPQPGQGSTGELFFGEGSRLTVL.

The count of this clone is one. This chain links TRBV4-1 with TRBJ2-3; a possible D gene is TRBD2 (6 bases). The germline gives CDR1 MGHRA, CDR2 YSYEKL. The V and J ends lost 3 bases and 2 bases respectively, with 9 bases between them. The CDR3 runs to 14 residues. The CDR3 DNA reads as TGCGCCAGCAGCCAGAGGACTATCACAGATACGCAGTATTTT. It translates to CASSQRTITDTQYF.

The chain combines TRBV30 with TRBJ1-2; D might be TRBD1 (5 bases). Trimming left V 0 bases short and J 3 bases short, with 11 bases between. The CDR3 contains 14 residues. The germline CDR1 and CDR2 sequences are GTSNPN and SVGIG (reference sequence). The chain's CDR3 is CAWSVRRVDYGYTF. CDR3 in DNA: TGTGCCTGGAGTGTACGCAGGGTCGACTATGGCTACACCTTC.